Listed here are 5 T cell receptor beta chains from one sample, sequenced in a study of CD8 T cells in ankylosing spondylitis. TCRdb reprocessed the 5' RACE reads via MiXCR and lists one record per CDR3 protein. The sample lists about 240,000 distinct CDR3 sequences, around 8% occurring once. Sequenced material: blood, either unsorted or a sorted T cell fraction (not recorded which). These receptors came from a female donor with ankylosing spondylitis or in good health (not recorded which).

This clonotype occurred many times. The chain couples TRBV19 to TRBJ1-1, with TRBD1 matching 7 bases. V shed 5 bases, J shed 5 bases, and the junction held 5 bases outside the gene matches. CDR1 LNHDA and CDR2 SQIVND come from the germline V gene (reference sequence). This CDR3 spans 13 amino acids. The CDR3 nucleotides are TGTGCCAGTAGTGAGGACAGGCGGACTGAAGCTTTCTTT. Translated: CASSEDRRTEAFF.

The V gene is TRBV6-4, the J gene TRBJ1-2, with no clear D. Germline CDR1 reads MRHNA; CDR2 reads SNTAGT. V was cut by 6 bases and J by 7 bases, with 12 bases left in between. CDR3 length: 12 residues. For the CDR3, the DNA is TGTGCCAGCAGCCCCGGACTCAGTGGCTACACCTTC. Amino acids: CASSPGLSGYTF.

This clonotype has at least ten counts. This chain joins TRBV12-3 or TRBV12-4 and TRBJ1-1; 7 nucleotides align to TRBD1. The CDR3 extends over 17 amino acids. V shed 5 bases and J 0 bases; nucleotides not matched to a gene: 12. The CDR3 loop is CASSPRGTGHMNTEAFF. CDR3 coding DNA: TGTGCCAGCAGTCCCAGGGGGACCGGCCACATGAACACTGAAGCTTTCTTT.

Many counts were recorded for this clonotype. The genes are TRBV20-1 and TRBJ2-5, with 8 positions matching TRBD2. The germline gives CDR1 DFQATT, CDR2 SNEGSKA (reference sequence). The trim removed 6 bases at V and 2 bases at J, leaving 8 bases unmatched. The length of the CDR3 is 14 residues. CDR3: CSARKEREQETQYF. CDR3 sequence (DNA): TGCAGTGCCAGGAAGGAGCGGGAGCAAGAGACCCAGTACTTC.

This clonotype has ten or more counts. This chain joins TRBV5-5 and TRBJ1-4; perhaps TRBD1 as D (5 bases). V was cut by 3 bases and J by 2 bases, with 11 bases left in between. This CDR3 comprises 15 residues. Germline V gene lookup returns CDR1 SGHKS and CDR2 YYEKEE (reference sequence). This chain's CDR3 is CASSWGRATNEKLFF. The CDR3 region has the DNA TGTGCCAGCAGCTGGGGGAGGGCGACTAATGAAAAACTGTTTTTT.